This T cell receptor beta chain stems from a study of blood T cells in healthy people across ages. Combining a sample-barcoded 5' primer with a J-beta primer mix, a second PCR ran for roughly 6 to 12 cycles. TCRdb re-analysed the 5' RACE reads in MiXCR, keeping a single row per CDR3 protein. The sample includes fewer than 1.5 million distinct CDR3 sequences, 42% of them seen just once. On this clonotype: What it binds is not known.

Study findings and constraints: Observed TCR beta diversity per million T cells went down as age went up. This fall followed a roughly linear course with age. Long-lived donors carried more naive CD4+ cells and greater diversity than aged donors.

The CDR3 runs 17 residues. V was clipped by 4 bases and J by 2 bases, with 20 bases between them. The germline gives CDR1 SGHRS, CDR2 YFSETQ. The chain links TRBV5-1 to TRBJ2-3; no firm D call. The sequence was obtained from a woman aged 18 to 35 in good health. The sequencing sample was made of blood. The CDR3 is CASSRLYQTSFTDTQYF. CDR3 DNA sequence: TGCGCCAGCAGCCGGCTATATCAAACCAGCTTCACAGATACGCAGTATTTT. Using reference TRBV5-1 and TRBJ2-3 for the parts outside the CDR3, the full variable domain is KAGVTQTPRYLIKTRGQQVTLSCSPISGHRSVSWYQQTPGQGLQFLFEYFSETQRNKGNFPGRFSGRQFSNSRSEMNVSTLELGDSALYLCASSRLYQTSFTDTQYFGPGTRLTVL.